A selection of T cell receptor beta chains follows, all from one sample in a study of cytomegalovirus exposure and HLA in healthy donors. Data came from immunoSEQ multiplex PCR; TCRdb stores just in-frame clones and leaves some out. The repertoire holds approximately 200,000 clones, about 86% seen once, with about 1.9% in the top ten. Material: PBMCs. These receptors were taken from a woman aged 18-35 years in good health and CMV-seropositive. Both conserved end residues are part of each CDR3. The order of the fields is D gene, V gene, J gene, clone size, CDR3 DNA, CDR3 protein. The D gene is left open where the match is weak. For some rows the clone size is stated as once, few or many, or as a class when expanded; others skip it.

>.|TRBV5-1|TRBJ2-5|.
TGCGCCAGCAGCTCGGGCAGGGGCATCCAAGAGACCCAGTACTTC
CASSSGRGIQETQYF
>TRBD1|TRBV7-3|TRBJ2-2|.
TGTGCCAGCAGTTTAACAGGGGGCGCCCCCGGGGAGCTGTTTTTT
CASSLTGGAPGELFF
>.|TRBV14|TRBJ2-5|.
TGTGCCAGCAGCCAAGTTAGGGGGGAGACCCAGTACTTC
CASSQVRGETQYF
>.|TRBV5-6|TRBJ2-3|.
TGTGCCAGCAATTGGGCTTCAGATACGCAGTATTTT
CASNWASDTQYF
>.|TRBV30|TRBJ1-2|few
TGTGCCTGGAGTGCCGGGGGGTCCGTAGGCTACACCTTC
CAWSAGGSVGYTF
>.|TRBV7-2|TRBJ2-6|.
TGTGCCAGCAGCTCGCAGGGATTTAACTCTGGGGCCAACGTCCTGACTTTC
CASSSQGFNSGANVLTF
>.|TRBV10-3|TRBJ1-2|.
TGTGCCATCAGTGAGTCGGTAGAGGCCTATGGCTACACCTTC
CAISESVEAYGYTF
>.|TRBV28|TRBJ2-7|.
TGTGCCAGCAGCCCCACGGTTGGCTACGAGCAGTACTTC
CASSPTVGYEQYF
>.|TRBV2|TRBJ1-6|.
TGTGCCAGCAGGAGCTCCTATAATTCACCCCTCCACTTT
CASRSSYNSPLHF
>TRBD1|TRBV11-1|TRBJ1-4|.
TGTGCCAGCAGCATCGGGACAGCTAATGAAAAACTGTTTTTT
CASSIGTANEKLFF
>.|TRBV5-6|TRBJ1-1|.
TGTGCCAGCAGCACACAGCACACTGAAGCTTTCTTT
CASSTQHTEAFF
>TRBD2|TRBV9|TRBJ2-3|.
TGTGCCAGCAGCACCTTTAGCGGGGGGGCCAGCACAGATACGCAGTATTTT
CASSTFSGGASTDTQYF
>.|TRBV2|TRBJ2-1|.
TGTGCCAGCAGCGGGCAGGGTGTAGGAAATGAGCAGTTCTTC
CASSGQGVGNEQFF
>TRBD1|TRBV28|TRBJ1-2|few
TGTGCCAGTGGACAGGGGGGTGGGGGTAACTATGGCTACACCTTC
CASGQGGGGNYGYTF
>.|TRBV19|TRBJ1-1|.
TGTGCCAGTCTTCCGGGGGGGGGATACACTGGGACTGAAGCTTTCTTT
CASLPGGGYTGTEAFF
>TRBD2|TRBV19|TRBJ2-1|.
TGTGCCAGTAGTATTGGGGGGGGAAGCTCCTACAATGAGCAGTTCTTC
CASSIGGGSSYNEQFF
>.|TRBV7-3|TRBJ1-1|.
TGTGCCAGCAGCTTGCTAGGGGGGGGCACTGAAGCTTTCTTT
CASSLLGGGTEAFF
>TRBD1|TRBV25-1|TRBJ1-4|.
TGTGCCAGCAGTGAGTTTTTGACAGGGCGTAATGAAAAACTGTTTTTT
CASSEFLTGRNEKLFF
>.|TRBV7-8|TRBJ1-2|.
TGTGCCAGCAGCTTATATTCCACCGAGTATGGCTACACCTTC
CASSLYSTEYGYTF
>.|TRBV6-5|TRBJ2-6|.
TGTGCCAGCAGTTACTCAGAGACTGGGGCCAACGTCCTGACTTTC
CASSYSETGANVLTF
>.|TRBV21-1|TRBJ2-5|.
TGTGCCAGCAGGTGCCAGGAAGAGACCCAGTACTTC
CASRCQEETQYF
>.|TRBV19|TRBJ1-6|.
TGTGCCAGTAGTATCGGGGGAAATGCCCTCCACTTT
CASSIGGNALHF
>.|TRBV25-1|TRBJ1-3|.
TGTGCCAGCAGTGATTTCGCTGGAAACACCATATATTTT
CASSDFAGNTIYF
>TRBD1|TRBV2|TRBJ1-2|.
TGTGCCAGCAACGCAAAGGAGACAGGGTCTGGCTACACCTTC
CASNAKETGSGYTF
>.|TRBV11-3|TRBJ1-1|.
TGTGCCAGCAGCCCAAGCGGGTTACTAGAAGCTTTCTTT
CASSPSGLLEAFF
>TRBD2|TRBV4-1|TRBJ2-5|.
TGCGCCAGCAGCCAAGAACTTCAGGGCGGGGGGCCTCAACAAGAGACCCAGTACTTC
CASSQELQGGGPQQETQYF
>.|TRBV5-6|TRBJ1-5|.
TGTGCCAGCAGCTTTGGCAGGATCAATCAGCCCCAGCATTTT
CASSFGRINQPQHF
>TRBD1|TRBV6-4|TRBJ2-2|.
TGTGCCAGCAGTGACCCCCGCCGGGACAGGGGACGTTTGAACACCGGGGAGCTGTTTTTT
CASSDPRRDRGRLNTGELFF
>TRBD2|TRBV27|TRBJ2-6|.
TGTGCCAGCAGCCCGTCCGGACTAGCGGGGGTTTTTGGGGCCAACGTCCTGACTTTC
CASSPSGLAGVFGANVLTF
>.|TRBV12-5|TRBJ2-3|once
TGTGCTAGTGGTTGGACAGAGAATCAGCCCCAGTATTTT
CASGWTENQPQYF
>.|TRBV28|TRBJ1-2|.
TGTGCCAGCAGTTTGGGCGCAAGTCCCCACTATGGCTACACCTTC
CASSLGASPHYGYTF
>TRBD1|TRBV10-2|TRBJ2-3|once
TGCGCCAGCAGGAGGGGGCACACAGATACGCAGTATTTT
CASRRGHTDTQYF
>TRBD1|TRBV7-2|TRBJ1-1|.
TGTGCCAGCAGCTTAGTCCGTGACAGGGGATCTGAAGCTTTCTTT
CASSLVRDRGSEAFF
>TRBD2|TRBV19|TRBJ2-5|.
TGTGCCAGTAGTACCGGACTAGCGGTTAGGGAGACCCAGTACTTC
CASSTGLAVRETQYF
>TRBD2|TRBV11-3|TRBJ2-1|.
TGTGCCAGCAGCTCATCCCCACTAGCGGGGGGGGTCGACAATGAGCAGTTCTTC
CASSSSPLAGGVDNEQFF
>TRBD2|TRBV28|TRBJ2-7|.
TGTGCCAGCAGGAAACCTCCGGGACTAGGGACGCTCGAGCAGTACTTC
CASRKPPGLGTLEQYF
>TRBD1|TRBV7-9|TRBJ1-6|.
TGTGCCAGCAGCCTCGGACAGGGATGGAATTCACCCCTCCACTTT
CASSLGQGWNSPLHF
>TRBD1|TRBV7-9|TRBJ1-1|.
TGTGCCAGCAGCTTCGACAGGGGTAGAGCTTTCTTT
CASSFDRGRAFF
>.|TRBV2|TRBJ2-2|.
TGTGCCAGCGTCCCAAGGATTGGAGGCGAGCTGTTTTTT
CASVPRIGGELFF
>TRBD1|TRBV5-6|TRBJ1-1|few
TGTGCCAGCAGCTTACCTCGGACAGGGGAGACTGAAGCTTTCTTT
CASSLPRTGETEAFF
>.|TRBV9|TRBJ2-2|.
TGTGCCAGCAGCGTAGATCCGTTGAGGACCGGGGAGCTGTTTTTT
CASSVDPLRTGELFF
>TRBD1|TRBV5-1|TRBJ2-7|.
TGCGCCAGCAGCTTCGGCAGGGGGTTTTACGAGCAGTACTTC
CASSFGRGFYEQYF
>.|TRBV5-6|TRBJ2-2|.
TGTGCCAGCAGCCGAGACACCGGGGAGCTGTTTTTT
CASSRDTGELFF
>.|TRBV4-3|TRBJ1-3|.
TGCGCCAGCAGCCAAGACAATAATTTTCCAGGATCTTCTGGAAACACCATATATTTT
CASSQDNNFPGSSGNTIYF
>.|TRBV12-2|TRBJ1-1|.
TGTGCAAGTCGCCCCCCTGGGGTGGCGGGGAACACTGAAGCTTTCTTT
CASRPPGVAGNTEAFF
>TRBD1|TRBV4-1|TRBJ2-1|.
TGCGCCAGCAGCCAAGGACAGGGCCAGGATGAGCAGTTCTTC
CASSQGQGQDEQFF
>.|TRBV5-6|TRBJ1-1|.
TGTGCCAGCAGCTTGGTTCCCCCAGTCAACACTGAAGCTTTCTTT
CASSLVPPVNTEAFF
>TRBD2|TRBV7-2|TRBJ2-1|.
TGTGCCAGCAGCATATTCCCCCCCCATACGGGGGGAACCTACAATGAGCAGTTCTTC
CASSIFPPHTGGTYNEQFF
>TRBD1|TRBV14|TRBJ2-7|.
TGTGCCAGCAGCCGCGAAGGACAGGGATCCCTCTACGAGCAGTACTTC
CASSREGQGSLYEQYF
>.|TRBV27|TRBJ1-4|.
TGTGCCAGCAGTTTATCGACAGGTGCAACTAATGAAAAACTGTTTTTT
CASSLSTGATNEKLFF
>.|TRBV10-1|TRBJ2-6|few
TGCGCCAGCAGTCTCAGGGCATCTGGGGCCAACGTCCTGACTTTC
CASSLRASGANVLTF
>.|TRBV5-1|TRBJ1-1|.
TGCGCCACGTCAAGCGGAGATTACAACACTGAAGCTTTCTTT
CATSSGDYNTEAFF
>.|TRBV6-6|TRBJ2-3|.
TGTGCCAGCAGCTATATGAGAACGGATACGCAGTATTTT
CASSYMRTDTQYF
>.|TRBV7-2|TRBJ1-1|.
TGTGCCAGCAGCTTACAGTCGAACACTGAAGCTTTCTTT
CASSLQSNTEAFF
>TRBD2|TRBV25-1|TRBJ2-5|.
TGTGCCAGGCCCTTAGCGGGGATTGAGACCCAGTACTTC
CARPLAGIETQYF
>.|TRBV28|TRBJ1-2|.
TGTGCCAGCAGTTTCGGGGCTGGGGGGAACTATGGCTACACCTTC
CASSFGAGGNYGYTF